This is a list of T cell receptor beta chains from one sample in a study of control samples from healthy donors and cancer patients. Method: immunoSEQ multiplex PCR; TCRdb's copy keeps in-frame clones and lacks some. The sample lists 40,000 to 60,000 clones; about 86% were seen once. Sequencing was done on a sample of PBMCs. These receptors all come from a woman between 50 and 59 years old with lung cancer. CDR3s include the opening cysteine and the closing phenylalanine or tryptophan. D genes are given only for firm matches. The size field is filled for only some rows; it gives once, few, many or a size class.

v_gene	j_gene	d_gene	abundance	CDR3aa	CDR3nt
TRBV5-1	TRBJ1-6	-	-	CASSFGVDSPLHF	TGCGCCAGCAGCTTCGGTGTTGATTCACCCCTCCACTTT
TRBV4-3	TRBJ2-1	-	-	CASSQDTAFNEQFF	TGCGCCAGCAGCCAAGATACAGCGTTCAATGAGCAGTTCTTC
TRBV6-1	TRBJ2-3	-	few	CASSEALGTDTQYF	TGTGCCAGCAGTGAAGCGCTAGGGACAGATACGCAGTATTTT
TRBV7-9	TRBJ1-2	TRBD1	-	CASTKGQGFRYGYTF	TGTGCCAGTACTAAGGGACAGGGATTTAGGTATGGCTACACCTTC
TRBV25-1	TRBJ1-1	-	-	CASRTDIMNTEAFF	TGTGCCAGCAGGACGGATATAATGAACACTGAAGCTTTCTTT
TRBV7-2	TRBJ1-1	-	-	CASSPGGVKGTEAFF	TGTGCCAGCAGCCCTGGCGGGGTTAAGGGGACTGAAGCTTTCTTT
TRBV6-1	TRBJ1-2	-	once	CASSEGFNYGYTF	TGTGCCAGCAGTGAAGGATTTAACTATGGCTACACCTTC
TRBV5-1	TRBJ2-5	-	-	CASSLKAAGETQYF	TGCGCCAGCAGCTTGAAGGCCGCCGGGGAGACCCAGTACTTC
TRBV7-8	TRBJ2-7	-	-	CASSLQYEQYF	TGTGCCAGCAGCCTCCAGTACGAGCAGTACTTC
TRBV15	TRBJ1-3	-	-	CATSRDLGTASGNTIYF	TGTGCCACCAGCAGAGATCTCGGGACGGCCTCTGGAAACACCATATATTTT
TRBV5-1	TRBJ1-1	-	few	CASSLDLENTEAFF	TGCGCCAGCAGCTTGGACTTGGAGAACACTGAAGCTTTCTTT